Each of the 15 T cell receptor beta chains below was sequenced from the same sample in a study of OX40 agonist ivuxolimab in advanced cancers. The assay was immunoSEQ multiplex PCR, and TCRdb's table has in-frame clones only and misses some. Here the sample spans roughly 19,000 clones, more than 70% being singletons. Specimen: CD4+ or CD8+ T cells sorted from blood, collected in a trial of the OX40 agonist ivuxolimab. The receptors come from an adult with an advanced solid tumor such as melanoma, head and neck, liver or kidney cancer.

This chain links TRBV7-9 with TRBJ2-2; TRBD1 is a possible D gene (5 bases). V gave up 5 bases and J gave up 5 bases, with 15 bases separating them. The germline CDR1 and CDR2 sequences are SEHNR and FQNEAQ (reference sequence). The CDR3 extends over 15 amino acids. CDR3 sequence reads: CASSLFSPGTGELFF. CDR3 DNA: TGTGCCAGCAGCCTCTTTTCACCAGGGACCGGGGAGCTGTTTTTT.

V gene TRBV6-1 combines with J gene TRBJ2-1; D perhaps matches TRBD2 (6 bases). CDR3 size: 15 residues. The V gene lost 2 bases and the J gene lost 2 bases, with 10 bases spanning the gap. In germline, CDR1 is MNHNS, CDR2 SASEGT. Here the CDR3 DNA reads TGTGCCAGCAGTGAACGGGCTAGCGCCTACAATGAGCAGTTCTTC. Amino acids: CASSERASAYNEQFF.

The J gene is TRBJ1-2, the V gene TRBV7-6; 10 nucleotides line up with TRBD1. The J segment lost 8 bases and the V segment lost 5 bases, leaving 11 bases of the junction unmatched. The CDR3 has 15 residues. From germline, CDR1 is SGHVS and CDR2 FNYEAQ. CDR3 sequence: CASSASGQGFRGYTF. The CDR3 bases are TGTGCCAGCAGCGCGTCGGGACAGGGGTTTCGAGGCTACACCTTC.

V gene TRBV7-9 combines with J gene TRBJ2-7, with TRBD1 identical over 9 bases. V trimming: 6 bases; J trimming: 9 bases; junction bases outside the gene matches: 18. This CDR3 spans 16 amino acids. Germline V gene sequence: CDR1 SEHNR, CDR2 FQNEAQ (reference sequence). CDR3 coding DNA: TGTGCCAGCAGTTCAACACGGGACAGGGTGCCTGTAGGGCAGTACTTC. This translates into CASSSTRDRVPVGQYF.

The rearrangement links TRBV4-1 to TRBJ2-7, with D hard to call. CDR1 MGHRA and CDR2 YSYEKL come from the germline V gene. V was trimmed by 1 base and J by 2 bases, leaving 12 bases between them. This CDR3 is built from 15 residues. CDR3 DNA sequence: TGCGCCAGCAGCCAAGTGTTCAGAGTGCCCTACGAGCAGTACTTC. As protein: CASSQVFRVPYEQYF.

There are a few counts of this clone. CDR3 DNA sequence: TGTGCCAGCAGCGGTGGTGGGGCCAACGTCCTGACTTTC. This sequence encodes CASSGGGANVLTF. This chain uses TRBV7-6 with TRBJ2-6; D remains ambiguous. The CDR3 is 13 residues long. The V gene lost 5 bases and the J gene lost 3 bases, with 5 bases spanning the gap. Per the germline V gene, CDR1 is SGHVS and CDR2 is FNYEAQ.

The chain carries TRBV4-1 and TRBJ2-7; D gene ambiguous. V was pared by 4 bases and J by 10 bases, with 20 bases between. From germline, CDR1 is MGHRA and CDR2 YSYEKL. CDR3 length: 14 amino acids. CDR3: CASSPTDLLGNQYF. For the CDR3, the DNA is TGCGCCAGCAGCCCCACGGACCTTTTAGGTAATCAGTACTTC.

V and J are TRBV10-3 and TRBJ2-1; TRBD2 might be the D (5 bases). The V end was cut by 0 bases, the J end by 7 bases, with 7 bases between. From germline, CDR1 is ENHRY and CDR2 SYGVKD. CDR3 length equals 13 residues. DNA of the CDR3: TGTGCCATCAGTGAGTCGTGGAGGAATGAGCAGTTCTTC. Its translation: CAISESWRNEQFF.

The chain combines TRBV13 with TRBJ2-7; 10 nucleotides align to TRBD1. The CDR3 runs to 14 residues. The V gene's germline CDR1 is PRHDT and CDR2 FYEKMQ (reference sequence). Trimming at V came to 5 bases and at J to 6 bases, leaving 7 bases not matched to a gene. The CDR3 DNA reads TGTGCCAGCAGCCACGGGACAGGGGCAGGCGAGCAGTACTTC. It translates to CASSHGTGAGEQYF.

V and J are TRBV7-6 and TRBJ1-1; the D is unclear. CDR3 length: 14 amino acids. CDR1 and CDR2 from the germline V gene are SGHVS and FNYEAQ. V dropped 3 bases and J dropped 1 base, with 9 bases sitting between them. The CDR3 reads CASSFGPPNTEAFF. The CDR3, as DNA: TGTGCCAGCAGCTTCGGACCGCCGAACACTGAAGCTTTCTTT.

The rearrangement joins TRBV29-1 to TRBJ1-2; TRBD1 aligns across 10 bases. V gave up 4 bases and J gave up 4 bases; unmatched junction bases: 6. CDR3 length: 14 amino acids. From germline, CDR1 is SQVTM and CDR2 ANQGSEA. This CDR3 is CSVVPGQGTYGYTF. The CDR3 DNA follows: TGCAGCGTTGTCCCGGGACAGGGGACCTATGGCTACACCTTC.

The genes are TRBV5-5 and TRBJ2-3; 10 bases are a match to TRBD2. This CDR3 spans 16 amino acids. Trimming removed 0 bases from V and 5 bases from J; junction bases left unmatched: 6. CDR1 is SGHKS and CDR2 is YYEKEE in the germline V gene (reference sequence). The CDR3 coding sequence is TGTGCCAGCAGCTTGGGTGAGCGGGGGGGCCGAGATACGCAGTATTTT. Translated, it gives CASSLGERGGRDTQYF.

J is TRBJ2-7 and V is TRBV6-5; D gene uncertain. Germline V gene data show CDR1 as MNHEY and CDR2 as SVGAGI. Trimming stripped 11 bases from V and 6 bases from J, with 14 bases between. The CDR3 is 11 amino acids. CDR3 DNA: TGTGCCGCCCAACGTTACACCGAGCAGTACTTC. Translation gives CAAQRYTEQYF.

The V call is TRBV15, the J call TRBJ2-3; 11 positions match TRBD2. With V trimmed by 5 bases and J by 0 bases, 7 bases remained unmatched. Germline V lookup: CDR1 LNHNV, CDR2 YYDKDF (reference sequence). This CDR3 is built from 17 residues. Here the CDR3 DNA reads TGTGCCACCAGCCGCCCTATAGCGGGAGGGAGCACAGATACGCAGTATTTT. It is translated as CATSRPIAGGSTDTQYF.

The chain uses TRBV5-1 and TRBJ2-1; 13 bases map to TRBD2. The ends lost 6 bases at V and 4 bases at J; junction bases unmatched: 10. This CDR3 spans 17 amino acids. Germline CDR1 SGHRS, CDR2 YFSETQ. The CDR3 DNA is TGCGCCAGCACGGGACTAGCGGGACCCGTAGTTTACAATGAGCAGTTCTTC. It translates to CASTGLAGPVVYNEQFF.